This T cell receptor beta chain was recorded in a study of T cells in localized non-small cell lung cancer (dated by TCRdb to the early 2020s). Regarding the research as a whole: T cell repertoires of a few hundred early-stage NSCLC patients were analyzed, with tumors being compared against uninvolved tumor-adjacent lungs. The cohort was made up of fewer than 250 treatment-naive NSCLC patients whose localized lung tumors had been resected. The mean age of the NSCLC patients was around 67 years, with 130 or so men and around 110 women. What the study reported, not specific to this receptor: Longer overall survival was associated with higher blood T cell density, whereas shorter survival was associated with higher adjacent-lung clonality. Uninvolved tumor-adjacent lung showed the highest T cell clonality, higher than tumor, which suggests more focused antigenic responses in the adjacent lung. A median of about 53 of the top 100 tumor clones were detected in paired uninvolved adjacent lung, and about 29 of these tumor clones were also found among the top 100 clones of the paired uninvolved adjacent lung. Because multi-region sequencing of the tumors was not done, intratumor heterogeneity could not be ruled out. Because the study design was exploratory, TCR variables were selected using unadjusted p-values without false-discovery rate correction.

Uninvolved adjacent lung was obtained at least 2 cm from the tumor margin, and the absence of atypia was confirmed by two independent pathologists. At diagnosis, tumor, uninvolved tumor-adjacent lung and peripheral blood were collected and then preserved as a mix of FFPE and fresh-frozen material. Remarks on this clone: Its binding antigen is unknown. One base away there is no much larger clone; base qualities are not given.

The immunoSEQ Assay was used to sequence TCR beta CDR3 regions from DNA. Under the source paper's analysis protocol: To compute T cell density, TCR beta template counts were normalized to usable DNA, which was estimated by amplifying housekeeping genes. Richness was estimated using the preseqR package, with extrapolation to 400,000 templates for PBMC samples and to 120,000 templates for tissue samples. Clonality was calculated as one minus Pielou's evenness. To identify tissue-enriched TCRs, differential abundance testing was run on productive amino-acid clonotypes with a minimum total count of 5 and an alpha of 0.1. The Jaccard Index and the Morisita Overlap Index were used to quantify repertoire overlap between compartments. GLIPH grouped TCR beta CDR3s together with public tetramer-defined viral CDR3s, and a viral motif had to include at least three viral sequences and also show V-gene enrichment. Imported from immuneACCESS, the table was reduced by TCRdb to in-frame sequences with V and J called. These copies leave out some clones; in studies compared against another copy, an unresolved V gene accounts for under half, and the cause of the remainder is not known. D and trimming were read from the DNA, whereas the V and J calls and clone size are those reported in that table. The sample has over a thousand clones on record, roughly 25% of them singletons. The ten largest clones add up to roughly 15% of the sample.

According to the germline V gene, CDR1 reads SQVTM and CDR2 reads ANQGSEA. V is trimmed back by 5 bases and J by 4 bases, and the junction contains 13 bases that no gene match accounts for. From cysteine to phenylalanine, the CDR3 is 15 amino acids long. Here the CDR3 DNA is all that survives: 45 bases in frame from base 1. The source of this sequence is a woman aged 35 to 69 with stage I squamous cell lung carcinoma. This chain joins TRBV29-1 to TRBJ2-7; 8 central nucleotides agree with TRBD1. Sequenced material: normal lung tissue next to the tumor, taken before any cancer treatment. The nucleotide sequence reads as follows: TGCAGCGTTCAGGGGGCAGGGGAGAATGGGTACGAGCAGTACTTC. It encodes CSVQGAGENGYEQYF.